This T cell receptor (beta chain) was observed in a study of blood T cell repertoires in COVID-19 (dated by TCRdb to between 2020 and 2021). For the study in its entirety: The collaborator samples originated in the United States, Italy and Spain and spanned the acute and convalescent phases of COVID-19. The prospective study material was composed of cDNA or gDNA derived from T cells, B-cell-depleted T cells, or PBMCs. Deeply sampled blood TCRbeta repertoires from subjects exposed to, actively infected with, or recovered from COVID-19 were included in the dataset. The repertoires were released in a freely available public database meant as a resource for research on the immune response to SARS-CoV-2. Samples were obtained from the ongoing ImmuneRACE study (first 160 participants) and from 1,254 subjects provided by 6 global collaborators. Sample metadata almost always included a de-identified subject ID, COVID-19 status, age in years and sex. Where available, HLA class I and class II types were obtained from metadata supplied by the sample provider rather than from assay-based typing. General study outcomes and caveats: The quantity of clinical and demographic metadata differed by source and by participant and was supplied without curation.

Notes on this clone: Its antigen specificity is not known. Base qualities are not provided; no much larger clone lies one nucleotide away.

TCRbeta CDR3 regions were amplified from genomic DNA by means of the immunoSEQ Assay, a bias-controlled multiplex PCR. The paper's data handling went like this. Within the assay, amplification of reference gene primers was used to estimate how many nucleated cells each sample contained. To quantify the absolute abundance of each unique TCRbeta CDR3 rearrangement, sequence reads were collapsed and filtered. For each sample, productive Simpson clonality was calculated as the square root of Simpson's diversity index across productive rearrangements. TCRdb's version of the immuneACCESS table is confined to in-frame rearrangements and falls short of the full clone set. An unresolved V gene accounts for under half of the shortfall where checked; the remainder is of unknown origin. V and J calls and clone size are as listed in that table; D and trimming were resolved from the DNA. The sample table records over 250,000 clones; around 83% of these occur just once. The top ten constitute roughly 4.7% of the sample.

Participants in the prospective study were aged roughly 18 to 100 years, lived in about two dozen United States geographic areas, and enrolled through a virtual design. To assign participants to cohorts, the prospective study relied on clinical history that participants themselves reported in a screening survey and a study questionnaire. A participant counted as exposed if, within 2 weeks of entering the study, that participant had been in contact with someone who had a PCR-confirmed or clinician-diagnosed COVID-19 case. In the prospective study, mobile phlebotomists collected whole blood, serum and a nasopharyngeal or oropharyngeal swab from each participant. Prospective study participants could optionally give additional blood draws and questionnaires over an approximately two-month period. Blood samples from the prospective study were shipped frozen or at room temperature prior to DNA extraction.

The CDR3 has 15 amino acids, counting the end cysteine and phenylalanine. The retained sequence is limited to the CDR3, 45 bases, with the frame set at the first base. Here V drops 6 bases and J drops 0 bases, and the junction holds 3 bases not matched to any gene. CDR1 and CDR2, per the germline V gene, are ENHRY and SYGVKD. The receptor's source is a man aged 40-49 years who had been exposed to COVID-19. The sequencing sample was made of PBMCs or T cells enriched from blood (not recorded which). This chain joins TRBV10-3 to TRBJ2-5, with 11 central nucleotides matching TRBD2. In nucleotides, the sequence is TGTGCCATCAGCACTAGCGGGAGTGACCAAGAGACCCAGTACTTC. This gives the protein CAISTSGSDQETQYF.